The rows below give T cell receptor beta chains drawn from one sample of a study of blood T cell repertoires in COVID-19. Sequenced by immunoSEQ multiplex PCR; TCRdb stores in-frame clones only, minus some. The sample contains 75,000 to 95,000 clones, roughly 78% of which appear only once. The sequenced material came from peripheral blood. The receptors derive from a man aged 55 to 70 with COVID-19, enrolled during active disease. Each CDR3 is given with its conserved first and last residue. D genes are given only for firm matches. Size values are once, few and many counts, or a class for expanded clones, and some rows have none.

V	length	J	D	size	CDR3	DNA
TRBV5-6	12	TRBJ2-1	.	.	CASSLVQNEQFF	TGTGCCAGCAGCTTGGTCCAGAATGAGCAGTTCTTC
TRBV7-3	15	TRBJ2-1	TRBD1	.	CASSLDRGSYNEQFF	TGTGCCAGCAGCCTGGACAGGGGCTCCTACAATGAGCAGTTCTTC
TRBV10-3	16	TRBJ1-2	.	.	CAISSEERGANYGYTF	TGTGCCATCAGCTCTGAGGAAAGGGGCGCTAACTATGGCTACACCTTC
TRBV6-1	13	TRBJ1-5	.	few	CASSDRGNQPQHF	TGTGCCAGCAGTGACAGGGGAAATCAGCCCCAGCATTTT
TRBV19	13	TRBJ2-5	.	few	CASSAVGLETQYF	TGTGCCAGTAGTGCGGTGGGTCTGGAGACCCAGTACTTC
TRBV6-5	15	TRBJ2-7	.	.	CASSQDSYSRVVRLF	TGTGCCAGCAGCCAGGACTCCTACTCTCGAGTGGTTAGACTTTTC
TRBV24-1	17	TRBJ2-2	TRBD2	.	CATSDPGTSGNTGELFF	TGTGCCACCAGTGACCCCGGGACTAGCGGAAACACCGGGGAGCTGTTTTTT
TRBV6-5	12	TRBJ2-2	.	once	CASSWTAGELFF	TGTGCCAGCAGCTGGACAGCCGGGGAGCTGTTTTTT
TRBV14	16	TRBJ1-2	.	.	CASSHRMTEANYGYTF	TGTGCCAGCAGCCACAGAATGACAGAAGCTAACTATGGCTACACCTTC
TRBV11-3	14	TRBJ2-7	.	.	CASSLGPSSYEQYF	TGTGCCAGCAGCTTAGGTCCGAGCTCCTACGAGCAGTACTTC
TRBV7-9	17	TRBJ1-5	.	.	CASSPYTTEFSNQPQHF	TGTGCCAGCAGCCCTTACACGACTGAGTTTAGCAATCAGCCCCAGCATTTT
TRBV7-2	14	TRBJ1-3	.	.	CASSSGIPGNTIYF	TGTGCCAGCAGCTCAGGGATACCTGGAAACACCATATATTTT
TRBV10-3	15	TRBJ1-2	.	.	CAISDSGTKNYGYTF	TGTGCCATCAGTGACTCCGGGACAAAGAACTATGGCTACACCTTC
TRBV5-1	15	TRBJ2-3	TRBD1	.	CASSSRQGATDTQYF	TGCGCCAGCAGCTCCCGACAGGGGGCGACAGATACGCAGTATTTT
TRBV5-5	15	TRBJ1-5	.	.	CASSALRISNQPQHF	TGTGCCAGCAGCGCCCTCAGGATCTCCAATCAGCCCCAGCATTTT
TRBV7-3	16	TRBJ2-1	TRBD2	.	CASSLNPSGTGNEQFF	TGTGCCAGCAGCTTAAACCCTAGCGGGACTGGCAATGAGCAGTTCTTC
TRBV30	13	TRBJ1-2	.	.	CAWSSSGNYGYTF	TGTGCCTGGAGTTCTTCAGGGAACTATGGCTACACCTTC
TRBV2	11	TRBJ2-7	TRBD1	.	CASRTGGEQYF	TGTGCCAGCAGGACAGGGGGCGAGCAGTACTTC
TRBV6-6	15	TRBJ2-3	TRBD1	.	CASSFGTVVTDTQYF	TGTGCCAGCAGTTTTGGGACAGTGGTCACAGATACGCAGTATTTT
TRBV18	14	TRBJ2-7	.	.	CASSPLKGAYEQYF	TGTGCCAGCTCACCATTAAAAGGGGCCTACGAGCAGTACTTC
TRBV2	16	TRBJ1-3	.	.	CASSEGLPGAGNTIYF	TGTGCCAGCAGTGAAGGACTGCCCGGGGCTGGAAACACCATATATTTT
TRBV18	13	TRBJ2-7	.	once	CASSPLVAHEQYF	TGTGCCAGCTCACCACTTGTAGCCCACGAGCAGTACTTC
TRBV3-1/TRBV3-2	14	TRBJ1-2	TRBD1	.	CASSLDRGSYGYTF	TGTGCCAGCAGCCTAGACAGGGGATCCTATGGCTACACCTTC
TRBV15	16	TRBJ2-2	.	once	CATSPRGSVNTGELFF	TGTGCCACCAGCCCCCGGGGTAGCGTGAACACCGGGGAGCTGTTTTTT
TRBV5-5	13	TRBJ2-2	.	.	CASSLLQTGELFF	TGTGCCAGCAGCTTGTTACAGACCGGGGAGCTGTTTTTT
TRBV2	14	TRBJ2-7	TRBD1	.	CASSEATGLYEQYF	TGTGCCAGCAGTGAGGCGACAGGGTTGTACGAGCAGTACTTC
TRBV7-2	16	TRBJ2-3	TRBD1	.	CASSPRQGGDTDTQYF	TGTGCCAGCAGCCCTAGACAGGGGGGTGACACAGATACGCAGTATTTT
TRBV2	15	TRBJ2-1	TRBD2	.	CASSQTSGGTGEQFF	TGTGCCAGCAGTCAAACTAGCGGGGGAACCGGTGAGCAGTTCTTC
TRBV6-5	13	TRBJ2-2	.	many	CASSYQDTGELFF	TGTGCCAGCAGTTACCAGGACACCGGGGAGCTGTTTTTT
TRBV9	18	TRBJ2-3	TRBD2	.	CASSGESGGAFGTDTQYF	TGTGCCAGCAGCGGAGAGAGCGGGGGGGCTTTTGGCACAGATACGCAGTATTTT
TRBV9	14	TRBJ1-3	.	.	CASSVATTGNTIYF	TGTGCCAGCAGCGTGGCCACAACTGGAAACACCATATATTTT
TRBV9	17	TRBJ2-2	TRBD2	few	CASSAYTSGRATGELFF	TGTGCCAGCAGCGCTTACACTAGCGGGAGGGCCACCGGGGAGCTGTTTTTT
TRBV25-1	15	TRBJ2-1	TRBD1	few	CASSEYGTGNNEQFF	TGTGCCAGCAGTGAATATGGGACAGGTAACAATGAGCAGTTCTTC
TRBV5-1	14	TRBJ2-2	.	.	CASSLSGSTGELFF	TGCGCCAGCAGCTTGTCAGGGTCCACCGGGGAGCTGTTTTTT
TRBV18	15	TRBJ2-1	.	once	CASSYRAREHNEQFF	TGTGCCAGCTCATACAGGGCTAGGGAACACAATGAGCAGTTCTTC
TRBV5-6	16	TRBJ1-5	TRBD1	.	CASSFWDRPGNQPQHF	TGTGCCAGCAGCTTTTGGGACAGGCCGGGCAATCAGCCCCAGCATTTT
TRBV5-1	14	TRBJ2-7	.	.	CASSFRAGYYEQYF	TGCGCCAGCAGCTTTAGGGCGGGCTACTACGAGCAGTACTTC
TRBV5-8	14	TRBJ2-7	.	.	CASSLRRGRNEQYF	TGTGCCAGCAGCTTGAGGAGGGGGCGTAACGAGCAGTACTTC
TRBV6-5	15	TRBJ1-5	.	.	CASKREALYNQPQHF	TGTGCCAGTAAGCGGGAGGCCCTTTATAATCAGCCCCAGCATTTT
TRBV29-1	12	TRBJ1-1	TRBD1	.	CSAWDRYTEAFF	TGCAGCGCTTGGGACAGGTACACTGAAGCTTTCTTT
TRBV19	12	TRBJ1-2	TRBD1	.	CASRAWGTGPTF	TGTGCCAGTAGGGCTTGGGGGACAGGGCCCACCTTC
TRBV6-1	14	TRBJ2-7	.	.	CASSEVGGSYEQYF	TGTGCCAGCAGTGAAGTAGGCGGGTCCTACGAGCAGTACTTC
TRBV11-2	15	TRBJ2-3	TRBD2	once	CASSFLSGRPDTQYF	TGTGCCAGCAGCTTCCTGAGCGGGAGACCAGATACGCAGTATTTT
TRBV12-3/TRBV12-4	13	TRBJ1-5	TRBD1	few	CASSRDRREPQHF	TGTGCCAGCAGTCGGGACAGGAGGGAGCCCCAGCATTTT
TRBV5-1	11	TRBJ2-1	.	.	CASSQEREQFF	TGCGCCAGCAGCCAGGAGCGGGAGCAGTTCTTC
TRBV29-1	14	TRBJ2-2	.	.	CSVGRSGNTGELFF	TGCAGCGTTGGACGGAGCGGGAACACCGGGGAGCTGTTTTTT
TRBV6-5	12	TRBJ2-7	.	.	CASSRTVYEQYF	TGTGCCAGCAGCCGGACAGTCTACGAGCAGTACTTC
TRBV19	15	TRBJ2-2	TRBD1	few	CASNPSRQGTGELFF	TGTGCCAGTAATCCATCGCGACAGGGTACCGGGGAGCTGTTTTTT
TRBV7-6	15	TRBJ2-1	TRBD2	.	CASSAGLAGVNEQFF	TGTGCCAGCAGCGCTGGACTAGCGGGAGTCAATGAGCAGTTCTTC
TRBV5-4	16	TRBJ2-2	TRBD1	.	CASSLTGGSDTGELFF	TGTGCCAGCAGCCTTACAGGGGGCTCTGACACCGGGGAGCTGTTTTTT
TRBV7-2	16	TRBJ2-3	TRBD2	.	CASSPRQRGNTDTQYF	TGTGCCAGCAGCCCAAGACAGCGGGGGAACACAGATACGCAGTATTTT
TRBV27	14	TRBJ2-5	.	.	CASRPTRGGETQYF	TGTGCCAGCAGGCCCACCCGGGGTGGGGAGACCCAGTACTTC
TRBV7-8	15	TRBJ2-5	TRBD2	few	CASSPSGLARETQYF	TGTGCCAGCAGCCCATCAGGACTAGCGCGAGAGACCCAGTACTTC
TRBV27	14	TRBJ2-2	.	.	CASSPGTHTGELFF	TGTGCCAGCAGTCCGGGAACCCACACCGGGGAGCTGTTTTTT
TRBV5-1	14	TRBJ2-7	.	.	CASSVQASSYEQYF	TGCGCCAGCAGCGTACAGGCATCCAGCTACGAGCAGTACTTC
TRBV7-7	15	TRBJ2-1	TRBD2	.	CASSREAGGYNEQFF	TGTGCTAGCAGCCGCGAAGCGGGAGGTTACAATGAGCAGTTCTTC
TRBV5-1	15	TRBJ2-7	TRBD1	few	CASSLVRNTGDEQYF	TGCGCCAGCAGCTTGGTAAGGAACACAGGGGACGAGCAGTACTTC